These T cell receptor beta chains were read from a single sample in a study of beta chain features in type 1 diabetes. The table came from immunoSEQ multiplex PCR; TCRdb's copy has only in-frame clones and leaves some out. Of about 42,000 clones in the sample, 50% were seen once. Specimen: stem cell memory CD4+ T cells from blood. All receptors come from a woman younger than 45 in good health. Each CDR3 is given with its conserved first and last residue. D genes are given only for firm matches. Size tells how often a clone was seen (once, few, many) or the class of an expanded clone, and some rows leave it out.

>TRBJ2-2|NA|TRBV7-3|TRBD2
CASSWGLAGPTGELFF
TGTGCCAGCAGCTGGGGACTAGCGGGACCCACCGGGGAGCTGTTTTTT
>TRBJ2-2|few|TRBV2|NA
CASSERGNTGELFF
TGTGCCAGCAGTGAAAGGGGGAACACCGGGGAGCTGTTTTTT
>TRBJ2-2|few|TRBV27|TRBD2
CASRKGLAGENTGELFF
TGTGCCAGCAGGAAGGGACTAGCGGGAGAGAACACCGGGGAGCTGTTTTTT
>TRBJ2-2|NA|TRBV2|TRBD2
CASTGLESAGELFF
TGTGCCAGCACGGGACTAGAATCTGCCGGGGAGCTGTTTTTT
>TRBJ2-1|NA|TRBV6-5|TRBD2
CASSPPTSGSEQFF
TGTGCCAGCAGCCCTCCGACTAGCGGGAGTGAGCAGTTCTTC
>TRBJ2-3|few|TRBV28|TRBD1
CASSRGGEGDTQYF
TGTGCCAGCAGCAGAGGGGGCGAGGGAGATACGCAGTATTTT
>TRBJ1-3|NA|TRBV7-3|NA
CASSLGPLSGNTIYF
TGTGCCAGCAGCTTGGGGCCGCTGTCCGGAAACACCATATATTTT
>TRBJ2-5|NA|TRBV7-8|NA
CASSRGSGETQYF
TGTGCCAGCAGCAGGGGGAGTGGGGAGACCCAGTACTTC
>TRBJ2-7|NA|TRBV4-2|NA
CASSQVPSTSEQYF
TGTGCCAGCAGCCAAGTTCCTAGCACGAGCGAGCAGTACTTC
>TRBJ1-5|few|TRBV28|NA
CASSRDSNQPQHF
TGTGCCAGCAGCAGGGATAGCAATCAGCCCCAGCATTTT
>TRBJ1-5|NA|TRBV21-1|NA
CASTNRGEPQHF
TGTGCCAGCACCAACAGGGGCGAGCCCCAGCATTTT
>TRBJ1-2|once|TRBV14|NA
CASSPRQAHYGYTF
TGTGCCAGCAGCCCCCGACAGGCGCACTATGGCTACACCTTC
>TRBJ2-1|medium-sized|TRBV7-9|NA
CASSLAQGNEQFF
TGTGCCAGCAGCTTAGCCCAGGGGAATGAGCAGTTCTTC
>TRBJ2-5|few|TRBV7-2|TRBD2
CASSPLTSGRFGETQYF
TGTGCCAGCAGCCCACTGACTAGCGGGAGGTTTGGTGAGACCCAGTACTTC
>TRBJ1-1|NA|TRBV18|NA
CASSPRPKGGVRTEAFF
TGTGCCAGCTCACCACGGCCCAAGGGAGGTGTCAGGACTGAAGCTTTCTTT
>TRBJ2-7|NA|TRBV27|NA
CASSRGPYEQYF
TGTGCCAGCAGTAGAGGTCCCTACGAGCAGTACTTC